The T cell receptor beta chain under discussion was sequenced for a study of T-cell memory formation after mild COVID-19. As for the study in general: Largely, TCR clusters stayed within a single donor.

The CDR3 extends over 15 amino acids. The V gene lost 7 bases and the J gene lost 4 bases, with 19 bases spanning the gap. CDR1 and CDR2 from the germline V gene are MNHEY and SVGAGI. This clonotype was detected a few times. TCRdb itself ran the 5' RACE reads through MiXCR, one entry per CDR3 protein. Here the sample spans a few hundred thousand distinct CDR3 sequences, roughly a fifth being singletons. The TCR originated in a man aged 18 to 29 who had mild COVID-19 (a few samples of this study predate the infection). Cell type and time point are not known. The material sequenced was PBMCs or a T cell subset sorted from them (not recorded which). The chain carries TRBV6-5 and TRBJ1-1; D gene ambiguous. In DNA form, the CDR3 reads TGTGCCAGCATCCCCTTGACGGGGATTGGCACTGAAGCTTTCTTT. This encodes CASIPLTGIGTEAFF.